This T cell receptor (beta chain) derives from a study of graft-versus-host responses after intestinal transplantation. Once graft tissue had been processed, intraepithelial and lamina propria lymphocytes were released. With 8 bases clipped from V and 3 bases from J, the junction kept 11 bases outside the gene matches. This CDR3 comprises 15 residues. Per germline, CDR1 KGHSH and CDR2 LQKENI. The assay was immunoSEQ multiplex PCR, and TCRdb's table has in-frame clones only and misses some. The table shows under 75,000 clones, with around nine tenths occurring only once. The V and J genes are TRBV18 and TRBJ1-1; 8 bases line up with TRBD1. The clonotype originates from a human patient who received an intestinal transplant, so some T cells may come from the graft donor. The input for sequencing was ileum tissue, taken 357 days after transplant. The CDR3 DNA reads as TGTGCCAGCACGCCAACAGGGGGTAAAGACACTGAAGCTTTCTTT. It is translated as CASTPTGGKDTEAFF.